The rows below give T cell receptor beta chains drawn from one sample of a study of cytomegalovirus exposure and HLA in healthy donors. Produced via immunoSEQ multiplex PCR; TCRdb's table is partial and in-frame only. The data contain tens of thousands of clones, approximately 89% of them singletons. Sequencing input: PBMCs. These receptors originate from a man between 25 and 39 years old in good health and CMV-seropositive. CDR3s include the opening cysteine and the closing phenylalanine or tryptophan.

cdr3_aa	j_call	v_call
CAWVPSSGANVLTF	TRBJ2-6	TRBV30
CASGALNTEAFF	TRBJ1-1	TRBV28
CASSESGHWDNEQFF	TRBJ2-1	TRBV2
CASSMGLAGVNEQFF	TRBJ2-1	TRBV19
CASSLGLGQGTLGGYTF	TRBJ1-2	TRBV28
CASSETYSNQPQHF	TRBJ1-5	TRBV2
CASGGSGRTTGELFF	TRBJ2-2	TRBV10-3
CSVIFGVAPSTQYF	TRBJ2-7	TRBV29-1
CASSLLVSDTEAFF	TRBJ1-1	TRBV7-9
CASSPRAVYQETQYF	TRBJ2-5	TRBV7-2
CASSLGRHPNFEAFF	TRBJ1-1	TRBV27
CASRGGVTDTQYF	TRBJ2-3	TRBV9
CASSWPRALAGANYNEQFF	TRBJ2-1	TRBV5-1
CASSPRASGTEAFF	TRBJ1-1	TRBV18
CAISTGGAVGGNTIYF	TRBJ1-3	TRBV10-3
CASSLVGTSRETQYF	TRBJ2-5	TRBV5-4
CASVSGVLAFEAFF	TRBJ1-1	TRBV28
CASSQVSGLVSYEQYF	TRBJ2-7	TRBV4-2
CASSSPGLAGLHEQYF	TRBJ2-7	TRBV6-5
CASSYSNRGRTDTQYF	TRBJ2-3	TRBV6-6
CASSQEGQSNQPQHF	TRBJ1-5	TRBV4-1
CASSQAGREEQYF	TRBJ2-7	TRBV4-2
CAWSPLAGVSYEQYF	TRBJ2-7	TRBV30
CASSSEGQGFYGYTF	TRBJ1-2	TRBV28
CASSLVVRGYGYTF	TRBJ1-2	TRBV7-2
CASSLEQGGPLHF	TRBJ1-6	TRBV7-3